This paragraph reports one T cell receptor beta chain. Sequencing of TCR beta drew on CD8+ and CD4+ T cells from blood. The data were obtained in a study of CD8 T cells in Susac syndrome. With V trimmed by 7 bases and J by 2 bases, 7 bases remained unmatched. Germline CDR1 is SQVTM and CDR2 is ANQGSEA. The CDR3 sequence is 14 residues long. The RNA, about 0.45 to 1 ug, was put through reverse transcription using random hexamers. TCRdb re-called the immunoSEQ multiplex PCR reads with MiXCR, one entry per CDR3 protein. The sample carries around 53,000 distinct CDR3 sequences, approximately 95% recorded once.

The sequenced sample was CD8+ T cells from PBMCs. The chain recombines TRBV29-1 with TRBJ2-2, with 7 positions matching TRBD1. This receptor was obtained from a human donor with Susac syndrome. CDR3 sequence (DNA): TGCAGCGCCACAAGACAGGGTAACACCGGGGAGCTGTTTTTT. As protein: CSATRQGNTGELFF.